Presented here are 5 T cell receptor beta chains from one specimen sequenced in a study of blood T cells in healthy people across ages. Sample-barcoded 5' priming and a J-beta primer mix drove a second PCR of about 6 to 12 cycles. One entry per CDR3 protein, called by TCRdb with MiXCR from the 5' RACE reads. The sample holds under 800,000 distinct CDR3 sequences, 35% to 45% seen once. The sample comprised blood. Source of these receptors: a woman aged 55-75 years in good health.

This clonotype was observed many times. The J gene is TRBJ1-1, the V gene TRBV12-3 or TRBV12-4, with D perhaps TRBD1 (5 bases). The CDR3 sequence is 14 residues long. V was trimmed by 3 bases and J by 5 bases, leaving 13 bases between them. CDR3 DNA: TGTGCCAGCAGTTTGGTGGGGCGGGGGACTGAAGCTTTCTTT. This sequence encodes CASSLVGRGTEAFF.

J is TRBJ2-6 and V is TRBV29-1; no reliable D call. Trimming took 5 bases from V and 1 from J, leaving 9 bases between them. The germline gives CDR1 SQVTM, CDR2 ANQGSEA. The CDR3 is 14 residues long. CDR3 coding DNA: TGCAGCGTTTCAGGTTTGTCTGGGGCCAACGTCCTGACTTTC. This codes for CSVSGLSGANVLTF.

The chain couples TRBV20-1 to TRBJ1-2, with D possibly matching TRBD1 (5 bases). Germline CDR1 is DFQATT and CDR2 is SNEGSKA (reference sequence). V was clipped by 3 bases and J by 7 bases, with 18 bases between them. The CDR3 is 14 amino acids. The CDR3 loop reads CSASEDGYGGGYTF. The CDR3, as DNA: TGCAGTGCTAGTGAGGACGGGTACGGGGGTGGCTACACCTTC.

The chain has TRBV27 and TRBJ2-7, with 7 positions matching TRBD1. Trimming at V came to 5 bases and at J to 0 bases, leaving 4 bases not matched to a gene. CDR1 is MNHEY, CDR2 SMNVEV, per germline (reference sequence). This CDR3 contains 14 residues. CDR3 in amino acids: CASSLGQVSYEQYF. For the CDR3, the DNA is TGTGCCAGCAGTCTAGGACAGGTCTCCTACGAGCAGTACTTC.

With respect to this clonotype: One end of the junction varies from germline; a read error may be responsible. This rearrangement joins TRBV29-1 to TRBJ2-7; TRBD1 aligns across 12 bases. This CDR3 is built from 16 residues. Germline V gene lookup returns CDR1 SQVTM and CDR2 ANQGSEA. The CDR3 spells CSVEGEPGTGGYKQYF. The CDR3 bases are TGCAGCGTTGAAGGGGAACCCGGGACAGGGGGCTACAAGCAGTACTTC.